This T cell receptor (beta chain) was captured by sequencing in a study of HIV-infected patients and healthy controls. Reverse transcription used 450 to 550 ng RNA and constant-region primers for alpha and beta. Each of the alpha and beta chains got its own library through chain-specific third strand synthesis with indices. The cDNA received a 5' RACE adapter containing a random hexamer plus an SP2 sequencing primer site. Priming off the SP2 site generated the second strand. TCRdb used MiXCR to reprocess the 5' RACE reads, holding one entry per CDR3 protein. Of about 17,000 distinct CDR3 sequences in the sample, 4.5% to 7% were seen once. The trim removed 9 bases at V and 8 bases at J, leaving 8 bases unmatched. The CDR3 has 13 residues. CDR1 is LNHDA and CDR2 is SQIVND in the germline V gene (reference sequence). This clonotype appeared many times. Whole blood was used without fractionation, so all unsorted peripheral T cells were included. A roughly 2.5 ml peripheral blood sample was taken for RNA.

The sequenced sample was blood. The receptor comes from an adult in good health. J is TRBJ1-5 and V is TRBV19; 9 bases are a match to TRBD1. CDR3 region: CASRTGGWEPQHF. DNA for the CDR3: TGTGCCAGCCGCACAGGGGGCTGGGAGCCCCAGCATTTT.